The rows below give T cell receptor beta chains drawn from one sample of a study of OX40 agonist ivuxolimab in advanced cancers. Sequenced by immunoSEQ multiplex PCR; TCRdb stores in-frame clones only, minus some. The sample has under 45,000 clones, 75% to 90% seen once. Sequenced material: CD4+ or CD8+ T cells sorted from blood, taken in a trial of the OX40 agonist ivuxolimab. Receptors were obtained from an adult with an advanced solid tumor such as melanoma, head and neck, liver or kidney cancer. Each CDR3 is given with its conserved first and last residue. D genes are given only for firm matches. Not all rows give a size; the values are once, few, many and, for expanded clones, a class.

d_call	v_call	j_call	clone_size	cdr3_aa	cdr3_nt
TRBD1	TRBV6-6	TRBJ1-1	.	CASKPGQGSTEAFF	TGTGCCAGCAAACCGGGACAGGGATCCACTGAAGCTTTCTTT
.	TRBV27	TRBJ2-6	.	CASSPRRGSLSGANVLTF	TGTGCCAGCAGTCCGCGGCGCGGTTCACTCTCTGGGGCCAACGTCCTGACTTTC
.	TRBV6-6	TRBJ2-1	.	CASSYSVRTHQFF	TGTGCCAGCAGTTACTCGGTTCGAACCCACCAGTTCTTC
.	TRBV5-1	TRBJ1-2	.	CASSTISGARGYTF	TGCGCCAGCAGCACGATCTCAGGGGCGCGGGGCTACACCTTC
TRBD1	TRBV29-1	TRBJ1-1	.	CSVEGGQGDTEAFF	TGCAGCGTTGAAGGCGGACAGGGGGACACTGAAGCTTTCTTT
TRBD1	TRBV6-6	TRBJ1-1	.	CASRRQGLNTEAFF	TGTGCCAGCAGGCGACAGGGTTTGAACACTGAAGCTTTCTTT
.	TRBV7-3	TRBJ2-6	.	CASSLTWGPGANVLTF	TGTGCCAGCAGCTTAACGTGGGGGCCCGGGGCCAACGTCCTGACTTTC
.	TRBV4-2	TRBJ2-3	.	CASSRVQAWEIDTQYF	TGTGCCAGCAGCCGAGTGCAGGCCTGGGAGATAGATACGCAGTATTTT
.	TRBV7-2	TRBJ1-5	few	CASSKTTGNNQPQHF	TGTGCCAGCAGCAAAACTACAGGAAACAATCAGCCCCAGCATTTT
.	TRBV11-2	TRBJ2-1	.	CASSFRTPLNEQFF	TGTGCCAGCAGCTTTAGGACCCCCCTCAATGAGCAGTTCTTC
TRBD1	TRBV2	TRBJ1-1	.	CASGETGGNTEAFF	TGTGCCAGCGGGGAAACAGGGGGGAACACTGAAGCTTTCTTT
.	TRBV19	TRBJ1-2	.	CASSKGREGYGYTF	TGTGCCAGTAGTAAGGGGCGAGAAGGATATGGCTACACCTTC
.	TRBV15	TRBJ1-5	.	CATSGENVNQPQHF	TGTGCCACCAGCGGGGAGAACGTCAATCAGCCCCAGCATTTT
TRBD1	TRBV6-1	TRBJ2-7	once	CASSEAGTGTYEQYF	TGTGCCAGCAGTGAAGCCGGGACAGGGACCTACGAGCAGTACTTC
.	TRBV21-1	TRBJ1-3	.	CASSKPRQEGNTIYF	TGTGCCAGCAGCAAACCGAGACAGGAGGGAAACACCATATATTTT
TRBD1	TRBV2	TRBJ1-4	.	CASMKQGGPEKLFF	TGTGCCAGCATGAAACAGGGGGGGCCTGAAAAACTGTTTTTT
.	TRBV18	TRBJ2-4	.	CASSPQGVSKNIQYF	TGTGCCAGCTCACCACAGGGTGTTTCCAAAAACATTCAGTACTTC
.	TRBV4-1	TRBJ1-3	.	CASSQFWLGSGNTIYF	TGCGCCAGCAGCCAGTTCTGGCTCGGCTCTGGAAACACCATATATTTT
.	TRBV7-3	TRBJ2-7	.	CASSLIQGGEQYF	TGTGCCAGCAGCTTAATTCAGGGGGGCGAGCAGTACTTC
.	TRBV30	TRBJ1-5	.	CAWSKQGNQPQHF	TGTGCCTGGAGTAAACAGGGCAATCAGCCCCAGCATTTT
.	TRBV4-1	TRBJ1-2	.	CASSQAGEVWATF	TGCGCCAGCAGCCAAGCGGGGGAGGTCTGGGCCACCTTC
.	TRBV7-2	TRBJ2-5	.	CASSQGRVQETQYF	TGTGCCAGCAGCCAAGGTAGAGTCCAAGAGACCCAGTACTTC
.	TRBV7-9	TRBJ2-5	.	CASSQGAQETQYF	TGTGCCAGCAGCCAGGGAGCCCAGGAGACCCAGTACTTC
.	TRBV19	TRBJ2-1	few	CASSITDSYNEQFF	TGTGCCAGTAGTATAACGGACTCCTACAATGAGCAGTTCTTC
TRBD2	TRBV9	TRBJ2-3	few	CASSRGGLAPDTQYF	TGTGCCAGCAGCAGGGGGGGACTAGCCCCAGATACGCAGTATTTT
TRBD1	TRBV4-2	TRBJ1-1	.	CASSWDSTEAFF	TGTGCCAGCAGCTGGGACAGCACTGAAGCTTTCTTT
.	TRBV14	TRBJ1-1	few	CASSFYQGLTEAFF	TGTGCCAGCAGCTTTTACCAGGGGCTCACTGAAGCTTTCTTT
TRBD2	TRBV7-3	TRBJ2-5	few	CASSTGPAGAETQYF	TGTGCCAGCAGCACTGGACCAGCGGGAGCGGAGACCCAGTACTTC
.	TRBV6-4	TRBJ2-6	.	CASSDEGGTGANVLTF	TGTGCCAGCAGTGACGAGGGGGGGACTGGGGCCAACGTCCTGACTTTC
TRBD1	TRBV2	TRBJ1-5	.	CASSADRDQPQHF	TGTGCCAGCAGTGCGGACAGGGATCAGCCCCAGCATTTT
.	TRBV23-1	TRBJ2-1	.	CASKTLCSSYNEQFF	TGCGCCAGCAAAACCCTATGTTCCTCCTACAATGAGCAGTTCTTC
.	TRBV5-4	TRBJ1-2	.	CASSLPGEGSGYTF	TGTGCCAGCAGCTTGCCAGGGGAGGGGTCTGGCTACACCTTC
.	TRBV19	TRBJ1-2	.	CASRYGGVSGYTF	TGTGCCAGTCGATATGGGGGAGTCTCTGGCTACACCTTC
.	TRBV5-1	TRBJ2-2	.	CASREGSTDGELFF	TGCGCCAGCAGAGAGGGGTCCACCGACGGGGAGCTGTTTTTT
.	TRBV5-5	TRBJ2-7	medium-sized	CASSYMRLPVYEQYF	TGTGCCAGCAGCTACATGCGGCTCCCGGTATACGAGCAGTACTTC
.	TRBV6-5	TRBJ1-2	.	CASRLRGDGGYTF	TGTGCCAGCAGGTTACGGGGAGATGGCGGCTACACCTTC
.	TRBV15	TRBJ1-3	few	CATSQGGPGNTIYF	TGTGCCACAAGCCAGGGAGGACCAGGAAACACCATATATTTT
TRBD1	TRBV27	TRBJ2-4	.	CASSPTRDRGYLAKNIQYF	TGTGCCAGCAGCCCAACGCGGGACAGGGGATATCTAGCCAAAAACATTCAGTACTTC
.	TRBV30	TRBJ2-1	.	CAWSLGGAAGEQFF	TGTGCCTGGAGTTTAGGCGGGGCCGCGGGGGAGCAGTTCTTC
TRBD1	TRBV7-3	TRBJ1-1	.	CASSRQGMGTEAFF	TGTGCCAGCAGCCGACAGGGGATGGGGACTGAAGCTTTCTTT
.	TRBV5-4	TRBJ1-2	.	CASSLEANYGYTF	TGTGCCAGCAGCTTGGAAGCAAACTATGGCTACACCTTC
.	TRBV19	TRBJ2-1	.	CASRNYNEQFF	TGTGCCAGTAGGAACTACAATGAGCAGTTCTTC
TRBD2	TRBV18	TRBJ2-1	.	CASSPTSGRDEQFF	TGTGCCAGCTCGCCGACTAGCGGGAGAGACGAGCAGTTCTTC
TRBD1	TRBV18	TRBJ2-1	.	CASSSSGTGPYEQFF	TGTGCCAGCTCATCGTCCGGGACAGGTCCGTATGAGCAGTTCTTC
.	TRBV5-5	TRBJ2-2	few	CASSLEQPGELFF	TGTGCCAGCAGCTTAGAACAGCCCGGGGAGCTGTTTTTT
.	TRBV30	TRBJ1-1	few	CAWRWTVNTEAFF	TGTGCCTGGAGGTGGACGGTGAACACTGAAGCTTTCTTT
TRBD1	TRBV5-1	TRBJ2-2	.	CASSLMTGTTGELFF	TGCGCCAGCAGCTTAATGACAGGGACCACCGGGGAGCTGTTTTTT
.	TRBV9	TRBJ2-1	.	CASGVGDYNEQFF	TGTGCCAGCGGTGTGGGAGACTACAATGAGCAGTTCTTC
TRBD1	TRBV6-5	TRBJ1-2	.	CASRGDRGLGYTF	TGTGCCAGCAGAGGCGACAGGGGTCTAGGCTACACCTTC
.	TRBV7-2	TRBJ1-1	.	CASSLGLGTEAFF	TGTGCCAGCAGCTTAGGTCTGGGGACTGAAGCTTTCTTT